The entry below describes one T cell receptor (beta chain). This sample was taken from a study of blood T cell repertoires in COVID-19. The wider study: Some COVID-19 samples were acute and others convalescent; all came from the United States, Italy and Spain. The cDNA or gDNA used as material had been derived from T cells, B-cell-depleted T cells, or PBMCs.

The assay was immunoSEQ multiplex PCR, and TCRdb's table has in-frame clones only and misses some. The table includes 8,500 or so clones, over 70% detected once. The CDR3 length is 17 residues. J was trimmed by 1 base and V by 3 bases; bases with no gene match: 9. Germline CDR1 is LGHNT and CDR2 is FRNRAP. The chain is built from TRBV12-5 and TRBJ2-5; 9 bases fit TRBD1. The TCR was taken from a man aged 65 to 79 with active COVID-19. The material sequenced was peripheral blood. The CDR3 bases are TGTGCTAGTGGTTTCCAAACAGGGACAGGGTCCCAAGAGACCCAGTACTTC. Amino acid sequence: CASGFQTGTGSQETQYF.